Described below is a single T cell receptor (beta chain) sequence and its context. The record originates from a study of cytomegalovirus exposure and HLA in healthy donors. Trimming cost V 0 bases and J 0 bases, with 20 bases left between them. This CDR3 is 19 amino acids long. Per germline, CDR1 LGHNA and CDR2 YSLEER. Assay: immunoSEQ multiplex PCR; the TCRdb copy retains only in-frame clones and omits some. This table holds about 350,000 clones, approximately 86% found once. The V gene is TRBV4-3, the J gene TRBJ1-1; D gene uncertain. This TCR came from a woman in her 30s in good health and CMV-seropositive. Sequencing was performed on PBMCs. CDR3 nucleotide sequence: TGCGCCAGCAGCCAAGAGCGTTTTTTTACAGTGGAGCTGAACACTGAAGCTTTCTTT. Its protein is CASSQERFFTVELNTEAFF.